Presented here are 24 T cell receptor beta chains from one specimen sequenced in a study of technical replicates of blood from four donors. Clones were sequenced by immunoSEQ multiplex PCR, and TCRdb holds only the in-frame ones, with some missing. This sample carries 50,000 to 60,000 clones, around 91% of them seen once, and the ten largest clones take 3% to 5%. The specimen was PBMCs. Receptors originate from a human donor in good health. Some clones in this sample may be carry-over from other donors' samples.

The chain is built from TRBV2 and TRBJ2-1; D perhaps matches TRBD2 (6 bases). Trimming took 4 bases from V and 7 from J, leaving 11 bases between them. CDR3 length equals 13 residues. Germline lookup yields CDR1 SNHLY and CDR2 FYNNEI. The CDR3 DNA reads TGTGCCAGCAGTGGGCTAGCGATAAATGAGCAGTTCTTC. It specifies CASSGLAINEQFF.

The CDR3 DNA follows: TGTGCCAGCAGTAACGGGATTTACGAGCAGTACTTC. It encodes CASSNGIYEQYF. J is TRBJ2-7 and V is TRBV27, with a tentative D call TRBD2 (5 bases). V shed 5 bases and J shed 4 bases, with 9 bases lying between them. Germline CDR1 and CDR2: MNHEY and SMNVEV (reference sequence). The CDR3 length is 12 residues.

This rearrangement joins TRBV7-9 to TRBJ2-7; 7 bases match TRBD1. Germline CDR1 reads SEHNR; CDR2 reads FQNEAQ (reference sequence). V lost 7 bases to trimming and J lost 1 base; unmatched junction nucleotides: 4. The CDR3 has 13 residues. The CDR3 here is CASTEGASYEQYF. The CDR3 DNA sequence: TGTGCCAGCACCGAGGGGGCGTCCTACGAGCAGTACTTC. Looking up the rest from reference TRBV7-9 and TRBJ2-7 gives the full variable domain: DTGVSQNPRHKITKRGQNVTFRCDPISEHNRLYWYRQTLGQGPEFLTYFQNEAQLEKSRLLSDRFSAERPKGSFSTLEIQRTEQGDSAMYLCASTEGASYEQYFGPGTRLTVT.

This chain links TRBV4-3 with TRBJ1-6; a possible D gene is TRBD1 (5 bases). This CDR3 is built from 15 residues. Trimming removed 2 bases at V and 7 bases at J, with 12 bases between. Looked up from germline, CDR1 is LGHNA and CDR2 is YSLEER. The CDR3, as DNA: TGCGCCAGCAGCCAATCGGAGACAGTGAATTCACCCCTCCACTTT. This sequence encodes CASSQSETVNSPLHF.

This CDR3 is CASSPGQHYEQYF. The CDR3 nucleotides are TGTGCCAGCAGCCCAGGACAGCACTACGAGCAGTACTTC. The chain uses TRBV7-9 and TRBJ2-7; maybe TRBD1 (6 bases). Germline CDR1 is SEHNR and CDR2 is FQNEAQ (reference sequence). Trimming shortened V by 5 bases and J by 3 bases, and 11 bases separated the two germline ends. This CDR3 contains 13 residues.

This rearrangement joins TRBV21-1 to TRBJ2-1; the table gives TRBD2 as D, unverified against the DNA. TRBV21-1 is marked as a pseudogene. This CDR3 contains 15 residues. CDR3 amino acids: CASSTTSGNYNEQFF. DNA of the CDR3: TGTGCCAGCAGCACCACTAGCGGAAACTACAATGAGCAGTTCTTC.

The chain combines TRBV5-1 with TRBJ2-5, with 11 bases identical to TRBD2. With V trimmed by 4 bases and J by 4 bases, 9 bases remained unmatched. CDR1 and CDR2 (germline): SGHRS, YFSETQ. The CDR3 extends over 16 amino acids. CDR3 nucleotide sequence: TGCGCCAGCAGCCCGGGGCAACTAGCGGGGGTAGAGACCCAGTACTTC. This sequence encodes CASSPGQLAGVETQYF.

This chain uses TRBV11-3 with TRBJ2-3; D is undetermined. There are 13 residues in the CDR3. V was pared by 7 bases and J by 1 base, with 9 bases between. Germline loops: CDR1 SGHNT, CDR2 YENEEA. The CDR3 coding sequence is TGTGCCAGCACCCCCCGCGGCACAGATACGCAGTATTTT. Its translation is CASTPRGTDTQYF. The full variable domain, in which reference TRBV11-3 and TRBJ2-3 provide the parts outside the CDR3, is EAGVVQSPRYKIIEKKQPVAFWCNPISGHNTLYWYLQNLGQGPELLIRYENEEAVDDSQLPKDRFSAERLKGVDSTLKIQPAELGDSAVYLCASTPRGTDTQYFGPGTRLTVL.

The sample holds a few counts of this clone. This chain joins TRBV29-1 and TRBJ2-1, with a tentative D call TRBD1 (7 bases). Germline V gives CDR1 SQVTM, CDR2 ANQGSEA. The CDR3 contains 14 residues. With 6 bases removed from V and 0 bases from J, the gap between germline ends came to 12 bases. CDR3 coding DNA: TGCAGCGTAGACCAGGGGGGCTCCTACAATGAGCAGTTCTTC. Translating it yields CSVDQGGSYNEQFF.

This rearrangement joins TRBV9 to TRBJ2-1, with D perhaps TRBD1 (5 bases). Trimming cost V 4 bases and J 10 bases, with 15 bases left between them. The CDR3 spans 13 residues. CDR1 and CDR2 from the germline V gene are SGDLS and YYNGEE. The CDR3: CASSLSPQGEQFF. Here the CDR3 DNA reads TGTGCCAGCAGCTTGAGCCCCCAGGGAGAGCAGTTCTTC.

This clone has just one count. V gene TRBV20-1 combines with J gene TRBJ2-7, with a weak D call TRBD1 (6 bases). Trimming cost V 6 bases and J 2 bases, with 8 bases left between them. The germline CDR1 and CDR2 sequences are DFQATT and SNEGSKA (reference sequence). This CDR3 has 11 amino acids. The CDR3 DNA reads TGCAGTGCGAGGACAGCCTACGAGCAGTACTTC. It translates to CSARTAYEQYF.

V usage is TRBV4-3 and J usage is TRBJ1-1, with 9 bases aligning to TRBD1. The junction had 4 bases not matched to a gene; V was cut back by 4 bases and J by 7 bases. The CDR3 contains 13 residues. Germline values: CDR1 LGHNA, CDR2 YSLEER. CDR3 sequence reads: CASSRDRDREAFF. The CDR3 nucleotides read TGCGCCAGCAGCCGGGACAGGGACCGTGAAGCTTTCTTT.

V and J are TRBV7-9 and TRBJ2-7; no clear D gene. V gave up 5 bases and J gave up 0 bases, with 20 bases separating them. Per germline, CDR1 SEHNR and CDR2 FQNEAQ (reference sequence). The CDR3 consists of 17 residues. The CDR3 region is CASSPAEPILSSYEQYF. The CDR3 DNA reads as TGTGCCAGCAGCCCCGCCGAGCCAATATTAAGCTCCTACGAGCAGTACTTC.

The V and J genes are TRBV7-8 and TRBJ1-3; D is unclear. Trimming shortened V by 0 bases and J by 0 bases, and 9 bases separated the two germline ends. The CDR3 runs to 16 residues. In germline, CDR1 is SGHVS, CDR2 FQNEAQ. CDR3 residues: CASSLAERYSGNTIYF. CDR3 nucleotides: TGTGCCAGCAGCTTAGCAGAGCGGTACTCTGGAAACACCATATATTTT.

This sequence joins TRBV7-2 and TRBJ1-1, with D perhaps matching TRBD1 (6 bases). Germline V gene lookup returns CDR1 SGHTA and CDR2 FQGNSA. Trimming took 5 bases from V and 4 from J, leaving 17 bases between them. The CDR3 is 15 amino acids. Written as DNA, the CDR3 is TGTGCCAGCAGCCTCCGTGGGGGCTCTCCCACTGAAGCTTTCTTT. Protein product: CASSLRGGSPTEAFF.

The chain combines TRBV5-1 with TRBJ1-1, with D uncertain. This CDR3 comprises 15 residues. The germline V gene encodes CDR1 SGHRS and CDR2 YFSETQ. V lost 4 bases, J lost 0 bases, and 13 bases lay in between. The CDR3 DNA reads TGCGCCAGCAGCGGGATGGTGGGAGTGAACACTGAAGCTTTCTTT. Translated: CASSGMVGVNTEAFF.

This clone was observed a handful of times. V is TRBV7-8 and J is TRBJ1-1; no definite D call. Germline V CDR1 and CDR2: SGHVS, FQNEAQ. The V gene lost 5 bases and the J gene lost 8 bases, with 9 bases spanning the gap. The CDR3 covers 11 residues. Here the CDR3 DNA reads TGTGCCAGCAGCCAAGAGCGCGAAGCTTTCTTT. Its translation is CASSQEREAFF.

The genes are TRBV11-3 and TRBJ2-7; 12 bases align to TRBD2. V trimming: 5 bases; J trimming: 7 bases; junction bases outside the gene matches: 12. The CDR3 runs to 16 residues. Germline V gene data show CDR1 as SGHNT and CDR2 as YENEEA. CDR3 coding DNA: TGTGCCAGCAGCGCGAAGGGACTAGCGGGTAAAGGAGAGCAGTACTTC. As protein: CASSAKGLAGKGEQYF.

The chain links TRBV6-1 to TRBJ1-4, with a weak D call TRBD1 (6 bases). The CDR3 extends over 18 amino acids. CDR1 and CDR2 (germline): MNHNS, SASEGT. Deletions cut 4 bases from V and 5 bases from J, with 23 bases between. The CDR3 region is CASSGPGSSGDVNEKLFF. The CDR3, as DNA: TGTGCCAGCAGTGGGCCAGGTTCCTCAGGGGACGTAAATGAAAAACTGTTTTTT.

V gene TRBV6-1 combines with J gene TRBJ2-3, with 9 bases identical to TRBD1. The V gene end was trimmed by 1 base and the J gene end by 5 bases; junction bases not matched to a gene: 13. The germline V gene has CDR1 MNHNS and CDR2 SASEGT. The CDR3 runs 18 residues. DNA of the CDR3: TGTGCCAGCAGTGAAGGGCCGACCGGGACAGGGATAAGAGATACGCAGTATTTT. It specifies CASSEGPTGTGIRDTQYF.

V and J are TRBV7-9 and TRBJ1-3; perhaps TRBD1 as D (5 bases). The CDR3 is 14 residues long. The germline CDR1 and CDR2 sequences are SEHNR and FQNEAQ (reference sequence). Trimming left V 5 bases short and J 4 bases short, with 12 bases between. The CDR3 DNA reads TGTGCCAGCAGCCCGGACACTTTAGGAAACACCATATATTTT. Amino acids: CASSPDTLGNTIYF.

About this clone itself: The junction departs from the called germline gene at one end, perhaps through a read error. The rearrangement uses TRBV5-4 and TRBJ2-1, with a possible D match to TRBD1 (6 bases). Germline V gives CDR1 SGHNT, CDR2 YYREEE (reference sequence). There are 12 residues in the CDR3. Written as DNA, the CDR3 is TGTGCCAGCAGCCCCGGGACAACCCCCCACATCTTC. It encodes CASSPGTTPHIF.

This clone has only a few counts. V gene TRBV9 combines with J gene TRBJ1-1; no clear D. CDR3 length: 13 amino acids. Trimming removed 3 bases from V and 3 bases from J, with 9 bases in between. Germline V lookup: CDR1 SGDLS, CDR2 YYNGEE. Here the CDR3 DNA reads TGTGCCAGCAGCGCAGTTCGGGACACTGAAGCTTTCTTT. It is translated as CASSAVRDTEAFF.

The chain combines TRBV6-5 with TRBJ1-2; D possibly corresponds to TRBD1 (5 bases). This CDR3 spans 15 amino acids. V lost 0 bases and J lost 7, with 15 bases in between. Germline CDR1 and CDR2: MNHEY and SVGAGI. CDR3 in DNA: TGTGCCAGCAGTTACTCGAGGTTGGGGGGAGGTGGCTACACCTTC. As protein: CASSYSRLGGGGYTF.